This TCR beta chain was recovered during a study of HIV-infected patients and healthy controls. TCRdb recomputed calls from the 5' RACE reads with MiXCR, one row per CDR3 protein. The sample records some 67,000 distinct CDR3 sequences, around 17% being singletons. This clonotype was observed at least ten times. Sequenced material: CD4+ T cells from blood. This TCR came from a human donor in good health.

The CDR3 reads CASSEMKAGRKNIQYF. CDR3 DNA: TGTGCCAGCAGTGAAATGAAAGCAGGGCGCAAAAACATTCAGTACTTC. The gene calls are TRBV6-1 and TRBJ2-4, with D possibly matching TRBD1 (5 bases). The CDR3 extends over 16 amino acids. The germline V gene encodes CDR1 MNHNS and CDR2 SASEGT. Trimming took 2 bases from V and 3 from J, leaving 14 bases between them.